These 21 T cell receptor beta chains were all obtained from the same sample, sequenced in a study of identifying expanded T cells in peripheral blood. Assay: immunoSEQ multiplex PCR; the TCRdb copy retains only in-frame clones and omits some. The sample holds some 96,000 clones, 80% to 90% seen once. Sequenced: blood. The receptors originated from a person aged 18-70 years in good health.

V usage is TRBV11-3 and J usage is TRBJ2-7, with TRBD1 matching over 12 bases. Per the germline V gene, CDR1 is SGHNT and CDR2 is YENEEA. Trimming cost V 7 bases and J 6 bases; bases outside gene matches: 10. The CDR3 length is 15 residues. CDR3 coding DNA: TGTGCCAGCACCGGTTTGGGACAGGGGGCTGGCGAGCAGTACTTC. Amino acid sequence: CASTGLGQGAGEQYF.

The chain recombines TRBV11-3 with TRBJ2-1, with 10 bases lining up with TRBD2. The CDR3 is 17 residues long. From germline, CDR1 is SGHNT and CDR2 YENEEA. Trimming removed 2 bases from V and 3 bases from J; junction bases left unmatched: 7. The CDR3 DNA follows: TGTGCCAGCAGCTTAAAAGGGTCTAGCGGGAGCTACAATGAGCAGTTCTTC. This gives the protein CASSLKGSSGSYNEQFF.

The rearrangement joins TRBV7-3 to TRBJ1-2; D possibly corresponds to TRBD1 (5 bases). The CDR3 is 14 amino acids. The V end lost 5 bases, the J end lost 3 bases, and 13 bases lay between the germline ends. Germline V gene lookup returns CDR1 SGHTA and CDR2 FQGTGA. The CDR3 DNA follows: TGTGCCAGCAGCCCACGCCCGGGACACTATGGCTACACCTTC. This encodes CASSPRPGHYGYTF.

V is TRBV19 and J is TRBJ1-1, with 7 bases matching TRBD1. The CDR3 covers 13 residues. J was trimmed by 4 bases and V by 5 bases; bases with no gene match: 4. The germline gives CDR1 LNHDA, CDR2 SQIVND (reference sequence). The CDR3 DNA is TGTGCCAGTAGTCACAGGGGTGCCACTGAAGCTTTCTTT. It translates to CASSHRGATEAFF. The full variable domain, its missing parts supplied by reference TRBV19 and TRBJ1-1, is DGGITQSPKYLFRKEGQNVTLSCEQNLNHDAMYWYRQDPGQGLRLIYYSQIVNDFQKGDIAEGYSVSREKKESFPLTVTSAQKNPTAFYLCASSHRGATEAFFGQGTRLTVV.

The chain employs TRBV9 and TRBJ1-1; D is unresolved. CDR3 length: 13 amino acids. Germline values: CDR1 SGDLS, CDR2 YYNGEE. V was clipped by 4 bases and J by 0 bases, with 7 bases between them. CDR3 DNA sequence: TGTGCCAGCAGCTCATTGATGAACACTGAAGCTTTCTTT. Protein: CASSSLMNTEAFF.

The CDR3 DNA reads TGTGCCAGCATATCCAACTATGGCTACACCTTC. It encodes CASISNYGYTF. The chain uses TRBV6-1 and TRBJ1-2, with D unresolved. CDR3 length equals 11 residues. Germline lookup yields CDR1 MNHNS and CDR2 SASEGT. Trimming removed 7 bases at V and 2 bases at J, with 5 bases between.

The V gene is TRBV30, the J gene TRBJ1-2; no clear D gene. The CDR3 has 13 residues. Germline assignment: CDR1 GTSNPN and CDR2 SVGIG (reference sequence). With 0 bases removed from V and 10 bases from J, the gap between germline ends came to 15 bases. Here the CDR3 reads CAWSVFSGFYYTF. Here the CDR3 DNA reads TGTGCCTGGAGTGTATTCTCGGGGTTCTACTACACCTTC.

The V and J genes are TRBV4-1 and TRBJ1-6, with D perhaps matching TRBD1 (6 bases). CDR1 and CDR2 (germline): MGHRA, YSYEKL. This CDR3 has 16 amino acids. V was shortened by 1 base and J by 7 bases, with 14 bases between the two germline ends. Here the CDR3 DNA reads TGCGCCAGCAGCCAAGGTCCCGACAGGTCGAATTCACCCCTCCACTTT. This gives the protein CASSQGPDRSNSPLHF.

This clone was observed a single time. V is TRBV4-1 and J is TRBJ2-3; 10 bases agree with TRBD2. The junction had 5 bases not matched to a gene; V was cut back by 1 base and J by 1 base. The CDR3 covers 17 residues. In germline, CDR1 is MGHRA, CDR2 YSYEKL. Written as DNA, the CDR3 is TGCGCCAGCAGCCAAGCCTCCGGGACTAGCGGCACAGATACGCAGTATTTT. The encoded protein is CASSQASGTSGTDTQYF.

As DNA, the CDR3 is TGTGCCAGCAGCTTATCGGTTGGGCGGGACAGACTCTCTGGAAACACCATATATTTT. Translation gives CASSLSVGRDRLSGNTIYF. V and J are TRBV7-9 and TRBJ1-3, with 7 bases aligning to TRBD1. The CDR3 covers 19 residues. Losses at the gene ends were 2 bases for V and 0 bases for J; bases not matched to a gene: 13. The germline gives CDR1 SEHNR, CDR2 FQNEAQ (reference sequence).

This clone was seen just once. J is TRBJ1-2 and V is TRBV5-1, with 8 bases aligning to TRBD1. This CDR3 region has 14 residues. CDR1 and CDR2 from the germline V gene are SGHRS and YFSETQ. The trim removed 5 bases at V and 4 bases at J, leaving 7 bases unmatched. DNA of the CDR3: TGCGCCAGCAGTGAGCCGGGACAGGTCTATGGCTACACCTTC. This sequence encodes CASSEPGQVYGYTF.

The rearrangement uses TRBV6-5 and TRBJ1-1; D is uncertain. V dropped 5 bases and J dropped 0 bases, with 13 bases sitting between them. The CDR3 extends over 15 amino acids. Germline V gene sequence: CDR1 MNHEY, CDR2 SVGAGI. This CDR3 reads CASSLNGLMNTEAFF. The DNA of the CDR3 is TGTGCCAGCAGTCTGAACGGGCTAATGAACACTGAAGCTTTCTTT.

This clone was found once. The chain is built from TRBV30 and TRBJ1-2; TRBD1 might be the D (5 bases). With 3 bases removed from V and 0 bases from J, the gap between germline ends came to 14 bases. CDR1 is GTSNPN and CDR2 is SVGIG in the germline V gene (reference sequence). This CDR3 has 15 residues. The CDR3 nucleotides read TGTGCCTGGAGCCCAACAGGACCTCCTAACTATGGCTACACCTTC. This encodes CAWSPTGPPNYGYTF.

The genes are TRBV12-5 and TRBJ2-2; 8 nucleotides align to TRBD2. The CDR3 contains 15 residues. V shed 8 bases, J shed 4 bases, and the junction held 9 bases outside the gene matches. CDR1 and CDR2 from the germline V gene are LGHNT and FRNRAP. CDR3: CASTRGGLITGELFF. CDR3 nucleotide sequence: TGTGCTAGTACCCGCGGGGGGCTAATCACCGGGGAGCTGTTTTTT.

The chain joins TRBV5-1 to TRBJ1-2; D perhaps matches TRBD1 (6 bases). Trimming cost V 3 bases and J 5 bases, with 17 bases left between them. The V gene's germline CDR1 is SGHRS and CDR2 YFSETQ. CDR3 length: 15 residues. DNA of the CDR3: TGCGCCAGCAGCTCGGAGACAGGCTGGGGGTATGGCTACACCTTC. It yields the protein CASSSETGWGYGYTF. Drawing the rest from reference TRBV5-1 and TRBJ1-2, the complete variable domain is KAGVTQTPRYLIKTRGQQVTLSCSPISGHRSVSWYQQTPGQGLQFLFEYFSETQRNKGNFPGRFSGRQFSNSRSEMNVSTLELGDSALYLCASSSETGWGYGYTFGSGTRLTVV.

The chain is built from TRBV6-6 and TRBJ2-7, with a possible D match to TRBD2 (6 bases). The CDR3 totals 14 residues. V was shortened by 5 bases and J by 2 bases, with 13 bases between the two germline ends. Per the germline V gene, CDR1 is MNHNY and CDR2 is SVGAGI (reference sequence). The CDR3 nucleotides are TGTGCCAGCAGTGGCGGGGACGGAGCCTACGAGCAGTACTTC. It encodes CASSGGDGAYEQYF.

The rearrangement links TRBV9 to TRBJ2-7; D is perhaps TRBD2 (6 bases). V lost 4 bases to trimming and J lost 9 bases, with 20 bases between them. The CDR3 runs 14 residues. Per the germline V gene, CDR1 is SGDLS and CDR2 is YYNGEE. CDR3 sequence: CASSLTPYRDSQYF. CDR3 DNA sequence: TGTGCCAGCAGCCTTACCCCCTACCGGGACTCGCAGTACTTC.

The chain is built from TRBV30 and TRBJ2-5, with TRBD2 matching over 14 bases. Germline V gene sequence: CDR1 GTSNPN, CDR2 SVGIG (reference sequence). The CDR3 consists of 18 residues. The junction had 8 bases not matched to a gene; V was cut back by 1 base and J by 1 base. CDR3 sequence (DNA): TGTGCCTGGAGTGACGGACTAGCGGGGGGACAAGTCCAAGAGACCCAGTACTTC. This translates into CAWSDGLAGGQVQETQYF.

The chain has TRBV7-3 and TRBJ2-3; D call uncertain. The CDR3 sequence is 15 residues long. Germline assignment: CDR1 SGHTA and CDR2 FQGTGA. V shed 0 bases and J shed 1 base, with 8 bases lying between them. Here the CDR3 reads CASSLTSEGTDTQYF. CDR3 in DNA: TGTGCCAGCAGCTTAACGTCTGAGGGCACAGATACGCAGTATTTT.

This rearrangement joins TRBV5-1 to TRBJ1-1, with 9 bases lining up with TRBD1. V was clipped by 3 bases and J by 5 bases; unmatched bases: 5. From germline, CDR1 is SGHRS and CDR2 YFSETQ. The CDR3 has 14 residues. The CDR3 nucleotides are TGCGCCAGCAGCTCCCGGGACAGGGTAACTGAAGCTTTCTTT. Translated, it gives CASSSRDRVTEAFF.

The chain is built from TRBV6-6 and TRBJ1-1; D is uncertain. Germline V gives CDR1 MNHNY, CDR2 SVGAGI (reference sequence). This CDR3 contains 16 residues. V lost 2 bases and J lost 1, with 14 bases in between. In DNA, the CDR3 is TGTGCCAGCAGTTACCCTACTGCCGGGGAGAACACTGAAGCTTTCTTT. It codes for CASSYPTAGENTEAFF.